There are a few counts of the clone carrying this T cell receptor beta chain. What it recognizes is unknown. The CDR3 contains 13 residues. V shed 3 bases and J shed 1 base, with 9 bases lying between them. Germline V lookup: CDR1 DFQATT, CDR2 SNEGSKA (reference sequence). This sample stems from a study of blood T cells in healthy people across ages. The study, taken as a whole, reports: With naive T cell percentage, TCR beta diversity showed a strong correlation. Diversity estimates from one million T cells were considered underestimates.

Alongside a J-beta primer mix, a sample-barcoded 5' primer served in a second PCR lasting about 7 to 12 cycles. The yield of each sample was at least 2.5 million CDR3-containing paired-end reads. Using its own MiXCR run on the 5' RACE reads, TCRdb lists one record per CDR3 protein. This sample carries about 800,000 distinct CDR3 sequences, about half of them seen once, and the ten largest clones take 15% to 20%. Sequencing used blood. This rearrangement joins TRBV20-1 to TRBJ2-5; tentative D call: TRBD2 (6 bases). This TCR was recovered from an elderly man in good health. The CDR3 here is CSASGRPQETQYF. CDR3 in DNA: TGCAGTGCTAGCGGGAGACCCCAAGAGACCCAGTACTTC.